Each of the 22 T cell receptor beta chains below was sequenced from the same sample in a study of T-cell reconstitution after alpha-beta-depleted transplantation in children. Preparation of the TCRbeta library involved a method that used unique molecular identifiers. Each CDR3 protein is one row after TCRdb ran MiXCR on the PCR reads. The sample records 500,000 to 650,000 distinct CDR3 sequences, over 9.5% being singletons. The material sequenced was PBMCs, mostly from graft donor cells, taken 180 days after TCRalphabeta/CD19-depleted stem cell transplant. The receptors come from a female patient younger than 10 who had a stem cell transplant for aplastic anemia, so the T cells may come from the graft donor.

This clonotype was detected a few times. This chain uses TRBV5-1 with TRBJ1-1; tentative D call: TRBD1 (6 bases). Trimming shortened V by 4 bases and J by 5 bases, and 21 bases separated the two germline ends. Germline V gene lookup returns CDR1 SGHRS and CDR2 YFSETQ. The CDR3 spans 16 residues. The CDR3 sequence is CASSTGAQGWRTEAFF. DNA for the CDR3: TGCGCCAGCAGCACGGGGGCGCAGGGCTGGAGAACTGAAGCTTTCTTT.

With respect to this clonotype: A much larger clone is a single base away; this may be a read error. V usage is TRBV29-1 and J usage is TRBJ2-1; unclear D gene. The V gene lost 4 bases and the J gene lost 9 bases, with 16 bases spanning the gap. The CDR3 runs to 13 residues. The germline V gene encodes CDR1 SQVTM and CDR2 ANQGSEA. CDR3 DNA: TGCAGCGTTGGGGTTTACGCTAGTGCTGAGCAGTTCTTC. Translation: CSVGVYASAEQFF.

This clonotype was seen only a few times. The V call is TRBV6-1, the J call TRBJ1-2; a possible D gene is TRBD1 (5 bases). The CDR3 is made up of 14 amino acids. Germline V gene lookup returns CDR1 MNHNS and CDR2 SASEGT. Between the trimmed V and J ends, which lost 5 bases and 5 bases, there was a span of 15 bases. CDR3 DNA: TGTGCCAGCAGTCCTTCAGGGTTACGGTATGGCTACACCTTC. Protein sequence: CASSPSGLRYGYTF.

A few counts support this clonotype. The chain combines TRBV29-1 with TRBJ2-7; D is undetermined. V was cut by 0 bases and J by 7 bases, with 10 bases left in between. The CDR3 runs 12 residues. Germline CDR1 is SQVTM and CDR2 is ANQGSEA. The CDR3 DNA is TGCAGCGTTGAAGATCTCGCGAGGGAGCAGTACTTC. Translating gives CSVEDLAREQYF.

The chain has TRBV7-9 and TRBJ1-5; unclear D gene. The germline CDR1 and CDR2 sequences are SEHNR and FQNEAQ (reference sequence). Trimming removed 1 base at V and 7 bases at J, with 14 bases between. This CDR3 region has 15 residues. Here the CDR3 DNA reads TGTGCCAGCAGCTTAGAGACGGACCGAGGACAGCCCCAGCATTTT. Translated, it gives CASSLETDRGQPQHF.

This chain links TRBV7-3 with TRBJ2-5; TRBD2 matches at 8 bases. The length of the CDR3 is 18 residues. Germline CDR1 reads SGHTA; CDR2 reads FQGTGA. V was pared by 1 base and J by 5 bases, with 15 bases of the junction left unmatched. CDR3 in DNA: TGTGCCAGCAGCTTAAACGGTCGGTCGGGAGGGGTTTGGGAGACCCAGTACTTC. Its protein is CASSLNGRSGGVWETQYF.

The J gene is TRBJ2-2, the V gene TRBV6-4; 10 bases fit TRBD1. The CDR3 length is 15 residues. CDR1 and CDR2 from the germline V gene are MRHNA and SNTAGT. V dropped 6 bases and J dropped 7; count of bases not matched to a gene: 8. This CDR3 is CASSPGTGESGELFF. For the CDR3, the DNA is TGTGCCAGCAGCCCCGGGACAGGGGAAAGCGGGGAGCTGTTTTTT.

In this sample, this clonotype turned up a few times. This chain connects TRBV6-1 to TRBJ1-5; D possibly corresponds to TRBD1 (5 bases). Trimming took off 7 bases at V and 0 bases at J, with 13 bases between the two ends. Germline V gene sequence: CDR1 MNHNS, CDR2 SASEGT. The CDR3 covers 15 residues. The CDR3 bases are TGTGCCAGCAATCACCGACAGCATAGCAATCAGCCCCAGCATTTT. Translated, it gives CASNHRQHSNQPQHF.

This clonotype was detected only a few times. V is TRBV7-3 and J is TRBJ2-1; 7 nucleotides agree with TRBD1. CDR3 length: 17 amino acids. The V gene's germline CDR1 is SGHTA and CDR2 FQGTGA. V was pared by 0 bases and J by 0 bases, with 5 bases of the junction left unmatched. The CDR3 nucleotides are TGTGCCAGCAGCTTAACGTTCGCAGGGGGCTCCTACAATGAGCAGTTCTTC. Translating it yields CASSLTFAGGSYNEQFF.

This CDR3 reads CATSDLTSGGSTDTQYF. CDR3 coding DNA: TGTGCCACCAGTGATTTGACTAGCGGAGGGAGCACAGATACGCAGTATTTT. V gene TRBV24-1 combines with J gene TRBJ2-3; 8 bases fit TRBD2. The CDR3 has 17 amino acids. CDR1 is KGHDR and CDR2 is SFDVKD in the germline V gene. V lost 0 bases and J lost 0; bases outside the gene matches: 4.

This clonotype has a handful of counts. In nucleotides, the CDR3 is TGTGCCAGCAGCTGTTTGGGATTCTCTGACAGAGTCAACACTGAAGCTTTCTTT. This encodes CASSCLGFSDRVNTEAFF. This chain connects TRBV11-2 to TRBJ1-1, with a possible D match to TRBD1 (5 bases). This CDR3 has 18 residues. Per germline, CDR1 SGHAT and CDR2 FQNNGV. Trimming cost V 4 bases and J 2 bases, with 23 bases left between them.

Many counts were recorded for this clonotype. The rearrangement joins TRBV5-1 to TRBJ2-3; 9 bases line up with TRBD2. Germline V gives CDR1 SGHRS, CDR2 YFSETQ. V was pared by 3 bases and J by 1 base, with 18 bases of the junction left unmatched. The CDR3 length is 20 residues. The CDR3 protein is CASSWTQPGLAMGGTDTQYF. The CDR3, as DNA: TGCGCCAGCAGCTGGACCCAACCGGGACTAGCAATGGGCGGCACAGATACGCAGTATTTT. Variable domain in full (rest from reference TRBV5-1 and TRBJ2-3): KAGVTQTPRYLIKTRGQQVTLSCSPISGHRSVSWYQQTPGQGLQFLFEYFSETQRNKGNFPGRFSGRQFSNSRSEMNVSTLELGDSALYLCASSWTQPGLAMGGTDTQYFGPGTRLTVL.

The sample holds many counts of this clonotype. The genes are TRBV20-1 and TRBJ1-5, with D maybe TRBD1 (5 bases). V lost 0 bases and J lost 6, with 12 bases in between. The V gene's germline CDR1 is DFQATT and CDR2 SNEGSKA (reference sequence). This CDR3 spans 14 amino acids. CDR3 region: CSARDEGAGQPQHF. CDR3 nucleotide sequence: TGCAGTGCTAGAGATGAAGGGGCGGGTCAGCCCCAGCATTTT.

This clonotype was counted ten times or more. The chain is built from TRBV29-1 and TRBJ2-3; TRBD1 might be the D (5 bases). Germline values: CDR1 SQVTM, CDR2 ANQGSEA. The CDR3 extends over 13 amino acids. The V and J ends lost 2 bases and 2 bases respectively, with 8 bases between them. The CDR3 region has the DNA TGCAGCGTTGAACAAGGGGCCACAGATACGCAGTATTTT. Translated, it gives CSVEQGATDTQYF.

This clonotype has a handful of counts. The V gene is TRBV4-3, the J gene TRBJ2-7, with D possibly being TRBD2 (7 bases). Germline lookup yields CDR1 LGHNA and CDR2 YSLEER. V was clipped by 6 bases and J by 1 base, with 13 bases between them. The CDR3 is 14 residues long. The CDR3, as DNA: TGCGCCAGCAGGGGAGGGGGAAAGTCCTACGAGCAGTACGTC. This sequence encodes CASRGGGKSYEQYV.

The rearrangement uses TRBV4-3 and TRBJ2-1; weak D call: TRBD2 (6 bases). V lost 4 bases to trimming and J lost 4 bases, with 11 bases between them. Germline V gene lookup returns CDR1 LGHNA and CDR2 YSLEER. This CDR3 region has 14 residues. CDR3 nucleotide sequence: TGCGCCAGCAGCCTATGGGAGGAATACAATGAGCAGTTCTTC. Amino acids: CASSLWEEYNEQFF.

The rearrangement joins TRBV24-1 to TRBJ2-5; the D gene could be TRBD1 or TRBD2 (5 bases each). This CDR3 has 16 amino acids. The V end lost 3 bases, the J end lost 2 bases, and 15 bases lay between the germline ends. The V gene's germline CDR1 is KGHDR and CDR2 SFDVKD. DNA of the CDR3: TGTGCCACCAGTGATCCGGGTTGGGGACGACAAGAGACCCAGTACTTC. It yields the protein CATSDPGWGRQETQYF.

Comments on this clonotype: The junction differs from germline at one of its ends, possibly a read error. The chain is built from TRBV4-3 and TRBJ2-1; D unresolved. The CDR3 covers 15 residues. The germline V gene encodes CDR1 LGHNA and CDR2 YSLEER. This chain's CDR3 is CACSPQRTLGIEQFF. Written as DNA, the CDR3 is TGCGCCTGCAGCCCTCAGAGGACCTTAGGTATTGAGCAGTTCTTC.

In its sample, this clonotype was seen many times. This chain uses TRBV27 with TRBJ2-2; D is unclear. Deletions cut 4 bases from V and 1 base from J, with 7 bases between. Germline values: CDR1 MNHEY, CDR2 SMNVEV (reference sequence). The CDR3 totals 14 residues. CDR3 in amino acids: CASSYAGNTGELFF. As DNA, the CDR3 is TGTGCCAGCAGTTACGCAGGGAACACCGGGGAGCTGTTTTTT.

The chain combines TRBV12-3 or TRBV12-4 with TRBJ1-5; D uncertain. The length of the CDR3 is 15 residues. Trimming removed 8 bases at V and 6 bases at J, with 20 bases between. The CDR3 loop is CASLGEVGSTQPQHF. The DNA for the CDR3 is TGTGCCAGCCTTGGGGAGGTAGGGAGTACTCAGCCCCAGCATTTT.

This clonotype was counted at least ten times. The chain has TRBV5-1 and TRBJ1-4, with D possibly being TRBD1 (6 bases). The V gene's germline CDR1 is SGHRS and CDR2 YFSETQ. V was trimmed by 4 bases and J by 7 bases, leaving 14 bases between them. The CDR3 is 14 amino acids. Here the CDR3 DNA reads TGCGCCAGCAGCCTACAGGGCCCCAGTGAAAAACTGTTTTTT. Its protein is CASSLQGPSEKLFF.

V usage is TRBV28 and J usage is TRBJ2-3, with unresolved D. V was trimmed by 5 bases and J by 0 bases, leaving 9 bases between them. The CDR3 has 14 amino acids. Germline V gene lookup returns CDR1 MDHEN and CDR2 SYDVKM. The CDR3 nucleotides are TGTGCCAGCAGTCCCCCGTGGAGCACAGATACGCAGTATTTT. Protein: CASSPPWSTDTQYF.